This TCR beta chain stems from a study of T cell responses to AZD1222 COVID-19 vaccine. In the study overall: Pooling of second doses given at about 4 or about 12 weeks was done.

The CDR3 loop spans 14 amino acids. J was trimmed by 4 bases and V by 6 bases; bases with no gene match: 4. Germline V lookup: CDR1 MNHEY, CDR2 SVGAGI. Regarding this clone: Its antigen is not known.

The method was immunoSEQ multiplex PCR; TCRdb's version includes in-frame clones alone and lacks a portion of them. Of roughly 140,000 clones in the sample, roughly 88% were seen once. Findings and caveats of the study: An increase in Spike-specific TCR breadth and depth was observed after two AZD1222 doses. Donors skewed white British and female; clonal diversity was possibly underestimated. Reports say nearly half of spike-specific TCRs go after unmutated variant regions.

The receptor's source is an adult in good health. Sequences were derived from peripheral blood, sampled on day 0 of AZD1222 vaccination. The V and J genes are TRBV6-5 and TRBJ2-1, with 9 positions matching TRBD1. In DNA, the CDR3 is TGTGCCAGCAGACAGGGGGCAGGGTACAATGAGCAGTTCTTC. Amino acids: CASRQGAGYNEQFF.